These 16 T cell receptor beta chains were sequenced from one sample in a study of early T cells in non-severe SARS-CoV-2 infection. TCRdb re-called the 5' RACE reads with MiXCR, one entry per CDR3 protein. The sample lists 30,000 or so distinct CDR3 sequences, roughly 6.1% occurring once. The sample comprised whole blood. The receptors come from an adult who was a healthcare worker with PCR-confirmed SARS-CoV-2 infection or an uninfected control (not recorded which).

The chain recombines TRBV7-3 with TRBJ2-1; D perhaps matches TRBD2 (8 bases). V lost 5 bases and J lost 7, with 33 bases in between. The CDR3 runs to 20 residues. Germline CDR1 SGHTA, CDR2 FQGTGA. The CDR3 is CASSPTGKRGRQLDRNEQFF. The DNA for the CDR3 is TGTGCCAGCAGCCCGACTGGAAAGCGGGGGCGGCAGTTGGACAGGAATGAGCAGTTCTTC.

In its sample, this clonotype was seen many times. The rearrangement links TRBV20-1 to TRBJ2-5; the D is unclear. This CDR3 region has 14 residues. The germline CDR1 and CDR2 sequences are DFQATT and SNEGSKA (reference sequence). V lost 0 bases, J lost 2 bases, and 10 bases lay in between. The CDR3 DNA reads as TGCAGTGCTAGAGACCCCGGTGGGCAAGAGACCCAGTACTTC. This codes for CSARDPGGQETQYF.

This clonotype was observed at least ten times. The V call is TRBV20-1, the J call TRBJ2-7; 9 nucleotides match TRBD1. Trimming removed 3 bases from V and 4 bases from J; junction bases left unmatched: 10. The CDR3 covers 15 residues. Germline-derived CDR1 and CDR2 are DFQATT and SNEGSKA (reference sequence). The CDR3 DNA sequence: TGCAGTGCTAGTGGGCGGGACAGGGATATATACGAGCAGTACTTC. Residues: CSASGRDRDIYEQYF.

The chain employs TRBV12-5 and TRBJ2-1; D remains ambiguous. V shed 2 bases and J shed 5 bases, with 4 bases lying between them. The CDR3 covers 12 residues. The germline CDR1 and CDR2 sequences are LGHNT and FRNRAP. The CDR3 loop is CASGLNDNEQFF. DNA of the CDR3: TGTGCTAGTGGTTTGAACGACAATGAGCAGTTCTTC.

This clonotype was observed many times. Here the CDR3 DNA reads TGTGCCAGCAGCGCCCGGACAGGCCAAGAGACCCAGTACTTC. Amino acid sequence: CASSARTGQETQYF. J is TRBJ2-5 and V is TRBV9, with 7 nucleotides matching TRBD1. Per germline, CDR1 SGDLS and CDR2 YYNGEE. The CDR3 sequence is 14 residues long. J lost 1 base, V lost 3 bases, and 3 bases had no gene match. Variable domain in full (rest from reference TRBV9 and TRBJ2-5): DSGVTQTPKHLITATGQRVTLRCSPRSGDLSVYWYQQSLDQGLQFLIQYYNGEERAKGNILERFSAQQFPDLHSELNLSSLELGDSALYFCASSARTGQETQYFGPGTRLLVL.

In its sample, this clonotype was seen many times. This chain connects TRBV4-2 to TRBJ2-5, with 9 bases lining up with TRBD2. Germline CDR1 and CDR2: LGHNA and YNFKEQ. V was clipped by 0 bases and J by 5 bases; unmatched bases: 7. The CDR3 has 16 residues. As DNA, the CDR3 is TGTGCCAGCAGCCAAGATGCCGCGACTAGCGGTGAGACCCAGTACTTC. It encodes CASSQDAATSGETQYF.

The table lists this clonotype with many counts. The V and J genes are TRBV24-1 and TRBJ2-1; 11 nucleotides line up with TRBD2. V lost 5 bases to trimming and J lost 0 bases; unmatched junction nucleotides: 8. This CDR3 contains 18 residues. CDR1 is KGHDR, CDR2 SFDVKD, per germline. The chain's CDR3 is CATSAASGGSSSYNEQFF. Written as DNA, the CDR3 is TGTGCCACCAGTGCTGCTAGCGGGGGGTCCAGCTCCTACAATGAGCAGTTCTTC.

By frequency in the sample, this clonotype is medium-sized. The chain is built from TRBV7-2 and TRBJ2-2; D call uncertain. The germline V gene encodes CDR1 SGHTA and CDR2 FQGNSA. V lost 5 bases to trimming and J lost 5 bases, with 9 bases between them. This CDR3 spans 13 amino acids. The CDR3 DNA follows: TGTGCCAGCAGCCAGACCCGTACCGGGGAGCTGTTTTTT. The encoded protein is CASSQTRTGELFF.

About this clonotype itself: Just one base apart from a much larger clone, this may be a read error. This chain joins TRBV4-3 and TRBJ2-2, with TRBD2 matching 7 bases. This CDR3 comprises 14 residues. Germline CDR1 reads LGHNA; CDR2 reads YSLEER. CDR3 loop: CSSSSGTTSGELFF. The CDR3, as DNA: TGCTCCAGCAGCTCCGGGACTACAAGCGGGGAGCTGTTTTTT.

For the CDR3, the DNA is TGTGCCAGCAGAGGCACCAGGGACGCCTACGAGCAGTACTTC. Protein product: CASRGTRDAYEQYF. The chain combines TRBV12-3 or TRBV12-4 with TRBJ2-7; TRBD1 or TRBD2 may be the D gene (5 bases each). The CDR3 has 14 amino acids. Trimming left V 6 bases short and J 2 bases short, with 14 bases between.

The J gene is TRBJ1-5, the V gene TRBV6-5, with a possible D match to TRBD1 (5 bases). Germline CDR1 MNHEY, CDR2 SVGAGI. This CDR3 contains 15 residues. V was pared by 2 bases and J by 7 bases, with 15 bases between. CDR3 in DNA: TGTGCCAGCAGTTACCTTAACAGGCCCGGGCAGCCCCAGCATTTT. Its protein product is CASSYLNRPGQPQHF.

By share of the sample, this clonotype is medium-sized. The gene calls are TRBV7-9 and TRBJ2-1; D not resolved. The germline CDR1 and CDR2 sequences are SEHNR and FQNEAQ (reference sequence). Trimming cost V 0 bases and J 1 base, with 4 bases left between them. CDR3 length equals 14 residues. CDR3 DNA sequence: TGTGCCAGCAGCTTAGCGGGATCCTACAATGAGCAGTTCTTC. Translation: CASSLAGSYNEQFF.

Ten or more counts support this clonotype. J is TRBJ1-1 and V is TRBV6-4, with D unclear. This CDR3 has 14 amino acids. V lost 0 bases to trimming and J lost 1 base, with 6 bases between them. Germline loops: CDR1 MRHNA, CDR2 SNTAGT. This chain's CDR3 is CASSDSDSNTEAFF. CDR3 nucleotides: TGTGCCAGCAGTGACTCGGACTCGAACACTGAAGCTTTCTTT.

This clonotype was picked up many times. The V call is TRBV7-9, the J call TRBJ1-1; D is uncertain. Germline CDR1 and CDR2: SEHNR and FQNEAQ (reference sequence). The V end was cut by 0 bases, the J end by 0 bases, with 5 bases between. The CDR3 sequence is 14 residues long. The CDR3 DNA reads as TGTGCCAGCAGCTTAGCTGCCATGAACACTGAAGCTTTCTTT. Its translation is CASSLAAMNTEAFF.

Many counts were recorded for this clonotype. The chain couples TRBV6-5 to TRBJ1-1; D is perhaps TRBD1 (5 bases). The CDR3 contains 13 residues. V was clipped by 4 bases and J by 7 bases, with 13 bases between them. Germline V gene data show CDR1 as MNHEY and CDR2 as SVGAGI. For the CDR3, the DNA is TGTGCCAGCAGTTTGTCTAGACAGTTTGAAGCTTTCTTT. Protein: CASSLSRQFEAFF.

By proportion, this clonotype is medium-sized. V gene TRBV7-3 combines with J gene TRBJ1-2; tentatively, D is TRBD1 (5 bases). The CDR3 totals 16 residues. The germline V and J ends were trimmed by 5 bases and 6 bases, with 22 bases remaining between them. Germline V gives CDR1 SGHTA, CDR2 FQGTGA. CDR3 nucleotide sequence: TGTGCCAGCAGCGCCCTATTTACCCAGGGAACGGATGGCTACACCTTC. Translated, it gives CASSALFTQGTDGYTF.